The T cell receptor (beta chain) described here comes from a study of T-cell reconstitution after alpha-beta-depleted transplantation in children. Preparing the TCRbeta library involved the use of unique molecular identifiers. TCRdb independently ran MiXCR on the PCR reads; one entry per CDR3 protein. The table has 350,000 to 500,000 distinct CDR3 sequences, around two fifths seen once. Per germline, CDR1 SQVTM and CDR2 ANQGSEA. V was trimmed by 6 bases and J by 4 bases, leaving 10 bases between them. The CDR3 is 11 amino acids. The chain is built from TRBV29-1 and TRBJ2-7, with D uncertain. This TCR derives from a girl aged 2 to 10 with aplastic anemia, due to receive a stem cell transplant. Here the sequenced sample was PBMCs, taken before TCRalphabeta/CD19-depleted stem cell transplant. The CDR3 is CSVWNGYEQYF. CDR3 nucleotide sequence: TGCAGCGTATGGAACGGTTACGAGCAGTACTTC.